This T cell receptor beta chain was recorded in a study of tumor-infiltrating lymphocytes in primary liver carcinoma. Study details: The study included patients who were men and women aged 30 to 69 years.

Notes on this clonotype: The junction differs from germline at one of its ends, possibly a read error.

Starting material of around 490 ng total RNA yielded TCR beta cDNA via a constant-region primer. Amplification in three nested multiplex PCR rounds with slightly modified ARM-PCR gave rise to TCR beta libraries. The first two PCR rounds used TRBV1-TRBV30 forward primers with a C-beta reverse primer, 10 cycles each. In TCRdb, the multiplex PCR reads were re-called with MiXCR into one record per CDR3 protein. The sample lists about 44,000 distinct CDR3 sequences; about 80% were seen once. CDR3 length equals 15 residues. Unsorted bulk tissue of roughly 20-31 mg yielded co-extracted RNA and DNA. Patients showed chronic HBV infection and an absence of prior treatment. Tumors were each sampled at five separate regions.

This receptor was taken from a man aged 35 to 55 with primary liver carcinoma and hepatitis B virus infection. This chain uses TRBV12-3 or TRBV12-4 with TRBJ2-7; D is ambiguous. The specimen was liver tumor tissue from sampling region 3. Subset of the sample: tumor region T3, left-lateral pole. CDR3: CASSFLIHPLSERYF. CDR3 nucleotide sequence: TGTGCCAGCAGTTTCCTCATACACCCCTTATCCGAGCGGTACTTC.